The T cell receptor (beta chain) described here comes from a study of blood T cell repertoires in COVID-19. Study-wide background: Samples of COVID-19 (acute and convalescent) were obtained from the United States, Italy and Spain. Nucleic acid was either cDNA or gDNA, and it came from T cells, B-cell-depleted T cells, or PBMCs.

As originally analysed: Estimation of nucleated cell counts relied on the amplification of reference gene primers. Profiling relied on immunoSEQ multiplex PCR, and the TCRdb table lists in-frame clones only, not all of them. D and trimming come from the DNA, and the V and J calls and clone size come from that table. The data hold 65,000 to 90,000 clones, with around nine tenths observed a single time. This CDR3 spans 14 amino acids. V was cut by 4 bases and J by 8 bases, with 14 bases left in between. From germline, CDR1 is SEHNR and CDR2 FQNEAQ (reference sequence). The sample comprised peripheral blood. The TCR originated in a human donor in a cohort sampled during active COVID-19. The chain is built from TRBV7-9 and TRBJ1-4; weak D call: TRBD1 (5 bases). CDR3 loop: CASSSPPTGEKLFF. The DNA for the CDR3 is TGTGCCAGCAGCTCACCCCCAACAGGCGAAAAACTGTTTTTT.